The rows below give T cell receptor beta chains drawn from one sample of a study of blood T cell repertoires in COVID-19. Produced via immunoSEQ multiplex PCR; TCRdb's table is partial and in-frame only. The data show roughly 250,000 clones, roughly 82% seen once. Source material: peripheral blood. The receptors derive from a woman between 70 and 85 years old with acute or convalescent COVID-19. CDR3s include the opening cysteine and the closing phenylalanine or tryptophan. A D gene is named only where the DNA matches it firmly. Size tells how often a clone was seen (once, few, many) or the class of an expanded clone, and some rows leave it out.

J gene: TRBJ1-2; D gene: -; V gene: TRBV11-2; clone size: -; CDR3 DNA: TGTGCCAGCAGCCTTCTCAACTATGGCTACACCTTC; CDR3 protein: CASSLLNYGYTF
J gene: TRBJ1-3; D gene: -; V gene: TRBV7-9; clone size: -; CDR3 DNA: TGTGCCAGCAGCTTAGGGGCCGGAAACACCATATATTTT; CDR3 protein: CASSLGAGNTIYF
J gene: TRBJ2-3; D gene: TRBD1; V gene: TRBV18; clone size: few; CDR3 DNA: TGTGCCAGCTCACCCGGGACAGGGGGAACAGATACGCAGTATTTT; CDR3 protein: CASSPGTGGTDTQYF
J gene: TRBJ2-3; D gene: TRBD2; V gene: TRBV24-1; clone size: -; CDR3 DNA: TGTGCCACTGGGGGACTAGCGTCAGATACGCAGTATTTT; CDR3 protein: CATGGLASDTQYF
J gene: TRBJ2-5; D gene: -; V gene: TRBV7-2; clone size: -; CDR3 DNA: TGTGCCAGCTCCACGCGGCCTCAAGAGACCCAGTACTTC; CDR3 protein: CASSTRPQETQYF
J gene: TRBJ1-2; D gene: -; V gene: TRBV20-1; clone size: -; CDR3 DNA: TGCAGTGCTAGTAGGACAGAGAACTATGGCTACACCTTC; CDR3 protein: CSASRTENYGYTF
J gene: TRBJ2-5; D gene: TRBD1; V gene: TRBV29-1; clone size: -; CDR3 DNA: TGCAGCGTGTCGACAGGGGAGGAGACCCAGTACTTC; CDR3 protein: CSVSTGEETQYF
J gene: TRBJ1-4; D gene: -; V gene: TRBV7-2; clone size: -; CDR3 DNA: TGTGCCAGCAGCTTAGGGCAGGCCATGTCCCTTGAAAAACTGTTTTTT; CDR3 protein: CASSLGQAMSLEKLFF
J gene: TRBJ1-5; D gene: -; V gene: TRBV7-9; clone size: few; CDR3 DNA: TGTGCCAGCAGCTTGTCGGGGGGCGCCGGCAATCAGCCCCAGCATTTT; CDR3 protein: CASSLSGGAGNQPQHF
J gene: TRBJ1-2; D gene: -; V gene: TRBV15; clone size: -; CDR3 DNA: TGTGCCACCAGCAGAGATTCGGTTGGTGGCTACACCTTC; CDR3 protein: CATSRDSVGGYTF
J gene: TRBJ1-4; D gene: -; V gene: TRBV18; clone size: -; CDR3 DNA: TGTGCCAGCTCACCATTACAGCAAGCGGCCGGATTTGAAAAACTGTTTTTT; CDR3 protein: CASSPLQQAAGFEKLFF
J gene: TRBJ1-6; D gene: -; V gene: TRBV28; clone size: -; CDR3 DNA: TGTGCCAGCAGTTTAGGGCAGAGTCATTCACCCCTCCACTTT; CDR3 protein: CASSLGQSHSPLHF
J gene: TRBJ1-1; D gene: TRBD1; V gene: TRBV5-8; clone size: -; CDR3 DNA: TGTGCCAGCAGAGCCGAACAGGGGCGACCGAACACTGAAGCTTTCTTT; CDR3 protein: CASRAEQGRPNTEAFF
J gene: TRBJ1-2; D gene: -; V gene: TRBV6-5; clone size: once; CDR3 DNA: TGTGCCAGCAGAGTAGACAGCACCCGGGGCTACACCTTC; CDR3 protein: CASRVDSTRGYTF
J gene: TRBJ1-2; D gene: TRBD1; V gene: TRBV10-3; clone size: -; CDR3 DNA: TGTGCCATCCGAGAGGACAGGAACTATGGCTACACCTTC; CDR3 protein: CAIREDRNYGYTF
J gene: TRBJ1-1; D gene: TRBD1; V gene: TRBV4-1; clone size: -; CDR3 DNA: TGCGCCAGCAGCCCCCCAATCGGACAGGGGGGCACTGAAGCTTTCTTT; CDR3 protein: CASSPPIGQGGTEAFF
J gene: TRBJ1-2; D gene: TRBD1; V gene: TRBV5-1; clone size: once; CDR3 DNA: TGCGCCAGCAGCTTGGAAAGGACAGGGGCAAATGGCTACACCTTC; CDR3 protein: CASSLERTGANGYTF
J gene: TRBJ1-1; D gene: TRBD1; V gene: TRBV12-3/TRBV12-4; clone size: -; CDR3 DNA: TGTGCCGCTTCGACAGGGGGAACTGAAGCTTTCTTT; CDR3 protein: CAASTGGTEAFF
J gene: TRBJ2-3; D gene: TRBD2; V gene: TRBV19; clone size: -; CDR3 DNA: TGTGCCAGTAGTTTTATAGCGGGGGGCACCACAGATACGCAGTATTTT; CDR3 protein: CASSFIAGGTTDTQYF
J gene: TRBJ1-2; D gene: TRBD1; V gene: TRBV7-2; clone size: -; CDR3 DNA: TGTGCCAGCATCACCCAACAGGGGGCTAGCTATGGCTACACCTTC; CDR3 protein: CASITQQGASYGYTF
J gene: TRBJ2-7; D gene: -; V gene: TRBV6-2/TRBV6-3; clone size: -; CDR3 DNA: TGTGCCAGCAGTCTAGGGGGCTACGAGCAGTACTTC; CDR3 protein: CASSLGGYEQYF
J gene: TRBJ1-2; D gene: TRBD1; V gene: TRBV5-1; clone size: -; CDR3 DNA: TGCGCCAGCAGCCTCGGGACAGGGGCCGGTAACTATGGCTACACCTTC; CDR3 protein: CASSLGTGAGNYGYTF
J gene: TRBJ1-2; D gene: -; V gene: TRBV4-3; clone size: -; CDR3 DNA: TGCGCCAGCAGCCAAGCCGGCTATGGCTACACCTTC; CDR3 protein: CASSQAGYGYTF
J gene: TRBJ1-5; D gene: TRBD1; V gene: TRBV2; clone size: once; CDR3 DNA: TGTGCCAGCAGTGAAGCAAGGAGGGGGCTCAATCAGCCCCAGCATTTT; CDR3 protein: CASSEARRGLNQPQHF
J gene: TRBJ2-4; D gene: -; V gene: TRBV4-1; clone size: -; CDR3 DNA: TGCGCCAGCAGCCAAGTGGCAAGTTGGGAGGCCAAAAACATTCAGTACTTC; CDR3 protein: CASSQVASWEAKNIQYF
J gene: TRBJ1-3; D gene: TRBD1; V gene: TRBV30; clone size: -; CDR3 DNA: TGTGCCTGGACCCAACAGGGGGCAGACACCATATATTTT; CDR3 protein: CAWTQQGADTIYF
J gene: TRBJ1-2; D gene: -; V gene: TRBV3-1/TRBV3-2; clone size: -; CDR3 DNA: TGTGCCAGCAGCCAAGTAAGGGGCACCCATGGCTACACCTTC; CDR3 protein: CASSQVRGTHGYTF
J gene: TRBJ1-1; D gene: -; V gene: TRBV30; clone size: many; CDR3 DNA: TGTGCCTGGACTCGGGGGGGAATTAGGACTGAAGCTTTCTTT; CDR3 protein: CAWTRGGIRTEAFF
J gene: TRBJ2-1; D gene: TRBD1; V gene: TRBV28; clone size: -; CDR3 DNA: TGTGCCAGCAAGGGGGCAGGGGAAGATGAGCAGTTCTTC; CDR3 protein: CASKGAGEDEQFF
J gene: TRBJ2-7; D gene: TRBD2; V gene: TRBV27; clone size: -; CDR3 DNA: TGTGCCAGCAGCTTTAGACTAGCGGGGTTTCGGTACTTC; CDR3 protein: CASSFRLAGFRYF
J gene: TRBJ2-2; D gene: TRBD1; V gene: TRBV2; clone size: -; CDR3 DNA: TGTGCCAACAGACAGGGGGCGAACACCGGGGAGCTGTTTTTT; CDR3 protein: CANRQGANTGELFF
J gene: TRBJ2-3; D gene: -; V gene: TRBV4-1; clone size: few; CDR3 DNA: TGCGCCAGCAGCCAAGTCCTCGGTAGCACAGATACGCAGTATTTT; CDR3 protein: CASSQVLGSTDTQYF
J gene: TRBJ1-1; D gene: TRBD1; V gene: TRBV14; clone size: -; CDR3 DNA: TGTGCCAGCAGCCAAGACTACACAGGGGGACGGGGTGGGAAGAACACTGAAGCTTTCTTT; CDR3 protein: CASSQDYTGGRGGKNTEAFF
J gene: TRBJ1-1; D gene: TRBD1; V gene: TRBV30; clone size: -; CDR3 DNA: TGTGCCTGGAGGACGACAGGGGGGAACACTGAAGCTTTCTTT; CDR3 protein: CAWRTTGGNTEAFF
J gene: TRBJ1-1; D gene: -; V gene: TRBV30; clone size: -; CDR3 DNA: TGTGCCTGGATGGGGCAGTTGAACACTGAAGCTTTCTTT; CDR3 protein: CAWMGQLNTEAFF